Listed below are T cell receptor beta chains from one sample, sequenced in a study of blood T cell repertoires in COVID-19. Libraries were prepared by immunoSEQ multiplex PCR; TCRdb keeps only in-frame clonotypes and omits some of them. The sample holds 180,000 or so clones, approximately 85% seen once. Specimen: peripheral blood. The receptor set was obtained from a woman older than 75 with acute or convalescent COVID-19. Each CDR3 is given with its conserved first and last residue.

CDR3 | V | length | J
CSASTGTGRFMGANVLTF | TRBV20-1 | 18 | TRBJ2-6
CASSSRDRASRSYEQYF | TRBV7-2 | 17 | TRBJ2-7
CASSRTRAPGQGTAYNSPLHF | TRBV21-1 | 21 | TRBJ1-6
CASKMGTAAQPQHF | TRBV19 | 14 | TRBJ1-5
CASSVPGRDTGELFF | TRBV9 | 15 | TRBJ2-2
CASSQDQGSGNSYGYTF | TRBV4-3 | 17 | TRBJ1-2
CASSEADRGLYGYTF | TRBV6-1 | 15 | TRBJ1-2
CASRPRDRDGYTF | TRBV7-9 | 13 | TRBJ1-2
CASSSAAANSPLHF | TRBV11-3 | 14 | TRBJ1-6
CASRRLVGVPTDTQYF | TRBV7-7 | 16 | TRBJ2-3
CASSTLTGGLRGTGELFF | TRBV7-8 | 18 | TRBJ2-2
CSALLADTDTQYF | TRBV29-1 | 13 | TRBJ2-3
CASSSGRLSNQPQHF | TRBV27 | 15 | TRBJ1-5
CASSPNRGGAEGYTF | TRBV7-6 | 15 | TRBJ1-2
CAWNRKGQGMTEAFF | TRBV30 | 15 | TRBJ1-1
CASSYYLPIISGSKNTQYF | TRBV6-7 | 19 | TRBJ2-3
CASSPSDRAGETQYF | TRBV18 | 15 | TRBJ2-5
CASSVGGVEEQYF | TRBV9 | 13 | TRBJ2-7
CASTSGSSYNEQFF | TRBV30 | 14 | TRBJ2-1
CASSHHRGASQNQEQETQYF | TRBV3-1/TRBV3-2 | 20 | TRBJ2-5
CASSLGLATHGTQYF | TRBV6-5 | 15 | TRBJ2-5
CASSHRGGLTDTQYF | TRBV3-1/TRBV3-2 | 15 | TRBJ2-3
CASSSEGGGPGDTQYF | TRBV7-6 | 16 | TRBJ2-3
CASSTPGEKLFF | TRBV19 | 12 | TRBJ1-4
CASSFRETQYF | TRBV12-3/TRBV12-4 | 11 | TRBJ2-5
CAISEGPRETQYF | TRBV10-3 | 13 | TRBJ2-5
CASSVTDSGRAGTGELFF | TRBV9 | 18 | TRBJ2-2
CASSDRQGEAFF | TRBV6-1 | 12 | TRBJ1-1
CASSLLGASGRARDEQFF | TRBV28 | 18 | TRBJ2-1